Following are 27 T cell receptor beta chains from one sample sequenced in a study of cytomegalovirus exposure and HLA in healthy donors (dated by TCRdb to about 2017). The method was the immunoSEQ multiplex PCR assay. For the multiplex PCR, a mixture combining 60 forward primers for TCR Vbeta segments and 13 reverse primers for TCR Jbeta segments was used. As stored in TCRdb, this immuneACCESS dataset retains in-frame rearrangements with V and J assigned. A fraction of the clones does not appear; measured against another copy, unresolved V genes explain less than half of the discrepancy, and the remainder lacks a known reason. Counted in this sample were roughly 120,000 clones; under 85% of them appeared once. The ten largest clonotypes hold roughly 4.1% of the sample. Sequencing was carried out using PBMCs. Receptors originate from a woman aged 45-65 years in good health and CMV-seropositive.

The rearrangement links TRBV4-2 to TRBJ2-7, with unresolved D. CDR1 LGHNA and CDR2 YNFKEQ come from the germline V gene. The CDR3 is 14 amino acids. Deletions cut 0 bases from V and 4 bases from J, with 10 bases between. CDR3 in DNA: TGTGCCAGCAGCCAAGAGGTCCGGTCGTACGAGCAGTACTTC. The encoded protein is CASSQEVRSYEQYF.

CDR3 bases: TGTGCCAGCAGCCCTCCGTCGGGACTAGCGGGGGGGGAGCAGTTCTTC. Translation gives CASSPPSGLAGGEQFF. This chain uses TRBV28 with TRBJ2-1; 16 bases fit TRBD2. CDR1 is MDHEN and CDR2 is SYDVKM in the germline V gene. The J segment lost 10 bases and the V segment lost 6 bases, leaving 9 bases of the junction unmatched. This CDR3 region has 16 residues.

The CDR3 nucleotides read TGTGCCTGGAGTGATGGCGGGGGGGGCACAGATACGCAGTATTTT. Translation gives CAWSDGGGGTDTQYF. The V and J genes are TRBV30 and TRBJ2-3, with TRBD2 identical over 9 bases. J gave up 1 base and V 1 base, and 3 bases lay outside the gene matches. The CDR3 sequence is 15 residues long. Germline-derived CDR1 and CDR2 are GTSNPN and SVGIG (reference sequence).

V usage is TRBV7-9 and J usage is TRBJ1-4; a possible D gene is TRBD1 (6 bases). This CDR3 has 14 residues. CDR1 SEHNR and CDR2 FQNEAQ come from the germline V gene (reference sequence). Trimming took 5 bases from V and 4 from J, leaving 11 bases between them. CDR3 in amino acids: CASSVQGNNEKLFF. The CDR3 bases are TGTGCCAGCAGCGTTCAGGGGAATAATGAAAAACTGTTTTTT. Full variable domain (missing parts from reference TRBV7-9 and TRBJ1-4): DTGVSQNPRHKITKRGQNVTFRCDPISEHNRLYWYRQTLGQGPEFLTYFQNEAQLEKSRLLSDRFSAERPKGSFSTLEIQRTEQGDSAMYLCASSVQGNNEKLFFGSGTQLSVL.

This CDR3 reads CASSERERRSYEQYF. The CDR3, as DNA: TGTGCCAGCAGTGAACGCGAACGGAGAAGCTACGAGCAGTACTTC. V usage is TRBV6-1 and J usage is TRBJ2-7; D gene unclear. The germline V gene encodes CDR1 MNHNS and CDR2 SASEGT. The CDR3 consists of 15 residues. V dropped 2 bases and J dropped 3 bases, with 14 bases sitting between them.

This chain links TRBV7-6 with TRBJ2-5, with a weak D call TRBD2 (7 bases). Germline CDR1 and CDR2: SGHVS and FNYEAQ. The CDR3 is made up of 16 amino acids. With 5 bases removed from V and 5 bases from J, the gap between germline ends came to 21 bases. CDR3 nucleotide sequence: TGTGCCAGCAGCCCGGAGGGCCAGGGGAGGGGGGAGACCCAGTACTTC. It translates to CASSPEGQGRGETQYF.

The gene calls are TRBV5-1 and TRBJ1-2; 7 positions agree with TRBD1. Germline V lookup: CDR1 SGHRS, CDR2 YFSETQ. The CDR3 spans 13 residues. The trim removed 5 bases at V and 7 bases at J, leaving 8 bases unmatched. The CDR3 DNA reads TGCGCCAGCAGGGGGGACAGCCGAGTTGGCTACACCTTC. This sequence encodes CASRGDSRVGYTF.

The rearrangement joins TRBV5-1 to TRBJ1-2, with 7 bases that match TRBD1. This CDR3 contains 16 residues. Looked up from germline, CDR1 is SGHRS and CDR2 is YFSETQ. The trim removed 3 bases at V and 4 bases at J, leaving 12 bases unmatched. The CDR3 here is CASSWALGQATYGYTF. Here the CDR3 DNA reads TGCGCCAGCAGCTGGGCGTTAGGACAGGCTACCTATGGCTACACCTTC.

V gene TRBV5-1 combines with J gene TRBJ2-2; D unclear. Looked up from germline, CDR1 is SGHRS and CDR2 is YFSETQ. This CDR3 region has 15 residues. V was shortened by 0 bases and J by 3 bases, with 9 bases between the two germline ends. The CDR3 loop is CASSLGNSYTGELFF. The CDR3 DNA follows: TGCGCCAGCAGCTTGGGAAACAGCTACACCGGGGAGCTGTTTTTT.

The rearrangement joins TRBV29-1 to TRBJ1-4, with no clear D. Germline V lookup: CDR1 SQVTM, CDR2 ANQGSEA. CDR3 length equals 11 residues. V lost 4 bases and J lost 5, with 5 bases in between. The CDR3 DNA follows: TGCAGCGTTGGTATGAATGAAAAACTGTTTTTT. The encoded protein is CSVGMNEKLFF.

This chain connects TRBV5-1 to TRBJ2-7; TRBD2 agrees at 11 bases. The CDR3 is 20 amino acids. V shed 1 base, J shed 5 bases, and the junction held 20 bases outside the gene matches. In germline, CDR1 is SGHRS, CDR2 YFSETQ. CDR3 nucleotides: TGCGCCAGCAGCTTGACCTTCCGGGCCTTCCTAGCGGGGGGTCCAAACGAGCAGTACTTC. Translation: CASSLTFRAFLAGGPNEQYF.

This rearrangement joins TRBV7-2 to TRBJ1-5; perhaps TRBD1 as D (6 bases). CDR3 length: 17 amino acids. The germline gives CDR1 SGHTA, CDR2 FQGNSA. Trimming pared 5 bases from V and 1 base from J, leaving 18 bases between. For the CDR3, the DNA is TGTGCCAGCAGCCCGGTCTCGAGAACAGGGAGCAATCAGCCCCAGCATTTT. As protein: CASSPVSRTGSNQPQHF.

V gene TRBV12-5 combines with J gene TRBJ2-7; 7 nucleotides agree with TRBD2. Germline V gives CDR1 LGHNT, CDR2 FRNRAP. V was pared by 5 bases and J by 5 bases, with 6 bases of the junction left unmatched. The CDR3 consists of 13 residues. CDR3 amino acids: CASGLEAGHEQYF. For the CDR3, the DNA is TGTGCTAGTGGTCTAGAAGCGGGGCACGAGCAGTACTTC. Using reference TRBV12-5 and TRBJ2-7 for the parts outside the CDR3, the full variable domain is DARVTQTPRHKVTEMGQEVTMRCQPILGHNTVFWYRQTMMQGLELLAYFRNRAPLDDSGMPKDRFSAEMPDATLATLKIQPSEPRDSAVYFCASGLEAGHEQYFGPGTRLTVT.

The genes are TRBV28 and TRBJ2-1; no definite D call. This CDR3 is built from 12 residues. V shed 7 bases and J shed 9 bases, with 13 bases lying between them. Germline values: CDR1 MDHEN, CDR2 SYDVKM. The CDR3 here is CASTSGLREQFF. Written as DNA, the CDR3 is TGTGCCAGCACCTCAGGTCTGCGTGAGCAGTTCTTC.

The V gene is TRBV5-4, the J gene TRBJ1-4; maybe TRBD1 (6 bases). Germline-derived CDR1 and CDR2 are SGHNT and YYREEE (reference sequence). The V end was cut by 0 bases, the J end by 3 bases, with 12 bases between. There are 16 residues in the CDR3. The CDR3 loop is CASSLGGGASNEKLFF. The CDR3 DNA reads TGTGCCAGCAGCTTGGGCGGGGGCGCTTCTAATGAAAAACTGTTTTTT.

This clone turned up a few times. This rearrangement joins TRBV6-1 to TRBJ1-1; unclear D gene. Germline V gives CDR1 MNHNS, CDR2 SASEGT. The CDR3 has 14 residues. Trimming took 2 bases from V and 8 from J, leaving 15 bases between them. CDR3 bases: TGTGCCAGCAGTGAATTCCGAGTTAAACAGGAAGCTTTCTTT. This translates into CASSEFRVKQEAFF.

This clone was detected only a few times. The V call is TRBV28, the J call TRBJ1-4; a weak D match, TRBD1 (5 bases). The CDR3 is 15 residues long. V lost 2 bases to trimming and J lost 8 bases, with 15 bases between them. Per germline, CDR1 MDHEN and CDR2 SYDVKM. CDR3 sequence: CASSLGGTVGEKLFF. The CDR3 coding sequence is TGTGCCAGCAGTTTAGGGGGGACGGTGGGGGAAAAACTGTTTTTT.

The chain employs TRBV6-5 and TRBJ1-5; TRBD1 is a possible D gene (6 bases). Per germline, CDR1 MNHEY and CDR2 SVGAGI. The CDR3 spans 13 residues. Trimming shortened V by 6 bases and J by 7 bases, and 13 bases separated the two germline ends. The CDR3 DNA reads TGTGCCAGCAGAAAGACGGGGGGCCAGCCCCAGCATTTT. Its protein product is CASRKTGGQPQHF.

The V and J genes are TRBV7-2 and TRBJ2-7; D possibly corresponds to TRBD2 (6 bases). Germline V CDR1 and CDR2: SGHTA, FQGNSA. There are 15 residues in the CDR3. Between the trimmed V and J ends, which lost 1 base and 3 bases, there was a span of 13 bases. In DNA form, the CDR3 reads TGTGCCAGCAGCTTAGACGGGGGTGGTTTCTACGAGCAGTACTTC. Protein sequence: CASSLDGGGFYEQYF.

The CDR3 is CASRSSDTQYF. CDR3 coding DNA: TGTGCCAGTAGGTCGTCAGATACGCAGTATTTT. V is TRBV19 and J is TRBJ2-3; D remains unclear. The V gene lost 6 bases and the J gene lost 4 bases, with 5 bases spanning the gap. CDR1 and CDR2 from the germline V gene are LNHDA and SQIVND (reference sequence). The CDR3 covers 11 residues.

V and J are TRBV6-1 and TRBJ2-2; 11 bases are shared with TRBD2. Germline V lookup: CDR1 MNHNS, CDR2 SASEGT. V dropped 6 bases and J dropped 6; count of bases not matched to a gene: 6. This CDR3 region has 15 residues. CDR3 sequence (DNA): TGTGCCAGCAGACTAGCGGGGGAGGGGTCCGGGGAGCTGTTTTTT. It specifies CASRLAGEGSGELFF.

V is TRBV11-3 and J is TRBJ2-1, with D possibly matching TRBD2 (6 bases). Germline V gene data show CDR1 as SGHNT and CDR2 as YENEEA. Trimming shortened V by 3 bases and J by 3 bases, and 6 bases separated the two germline ends. The CDR3 extends over 13 amino acids. The DNA for the CDR3 is TGTGCCAGCAGCTTCGGGGGCTACAATGAGCAGTTCTTC. Its protein is CASSFGGYNEQFF.

V usage is TRBV28 and J usage is TRBJ2-5; 10 bases map to TRBD2. The CDR3 covers 13 residues. V shed 9 bases and J 4 bases; nucleotides not matched to a gene: 5. Germline loops: CDR1 MDHEN, CDR2 SYDVKM. The CDR3 DNA follows: TGTGCCAGTAGCGGGGGGAGAGGAGAGACCCAGTACTTC. Translated, it gives CASSGGRGETQYF.

In its sample, this clone was seen a few times. The CDR3 region has the DNA TGTGCCAGCAGGCTAGCGGGTGGCGACGAGCAGTACTTC. It is translated as CASRLAGGDEQYF. The rearrangement uses TRBV27 and TRBJ2-7, with 8 positions matching TRBD2. The CDR3 loop spans 13 amino acids. Trimming at V came to 6 bases and at J to 5 bases, leaving 6 bases not matched to a gene. The germline V gene encodes CDR1 MNHEY and CDR2 SMNVEV (reference sequence).

On this clone itself: One junction end disagrees with the germline gene, perhaps due to a read error. The same CDR3 is also encoded by other DNA sequences in this sample. The chain links TRBV27 to TRBJ1-2, with TRBD1 matching 8 bases. Looked up from germline, CDR1 is MNHEY and CDR2 is SMNVEV (reference sequence). This CDR3 spans 17 amino acids. The CDR3 DNA reads TGTGCTAGCAGTTTAGTGAGAGGACAGGGTGGGAACTATGGCTACACCTTC. Translated: CASSLVRGQGGNYGYTF.

This clone has a single count. V gene TRBV9 combines with J gene TRBJ2-1, with 13 bases matching TRBD2. V was clipped by 4 bases and J by 6 bases; unmatched bases: 4. This CDR3 is built from 15 residues. From germline, CDR1 is SGDLS and CDR2 YYNGEE. This chain's CDR3 is CASSTSGGAGNEQFF. DNA of the CDR3: TGTGCCAGCAGCACTAGCGGGGGGGCAGGCAATGAGCAGTTCTTC.

The DNA of the CDR3 is TGTGCCAGTAGTACCGGACAGGGAGGGAATGAGCAGTTCTTC. Encoded protein: CASSTGQGGNEQFF. The chain combines TRBV19 with TRBJ2-1, with D possibly being TRBD1 (8 bases). With 4 bases removed from V and 7 bases from J, the gap between germline ends came to 14 bases. The CDR3 has 14 residues. The germline V gene has CDR1 LNHDA and CDR2 SQIVND (reference sequence). Using reference TRBV19 and TRBJ2-1 for the parts outside the CDR3, the full variable domain is DGGITQSPKYLFRKEGQNVTLSCEQNLNHDAMYWYRQDPGQGLRLIYYSQIVNDFQKGDIAEGYSVSREKKESFPLTVTSAQKNPTAFYLCASSTGQGGNEQFFGPGTRLTVL.